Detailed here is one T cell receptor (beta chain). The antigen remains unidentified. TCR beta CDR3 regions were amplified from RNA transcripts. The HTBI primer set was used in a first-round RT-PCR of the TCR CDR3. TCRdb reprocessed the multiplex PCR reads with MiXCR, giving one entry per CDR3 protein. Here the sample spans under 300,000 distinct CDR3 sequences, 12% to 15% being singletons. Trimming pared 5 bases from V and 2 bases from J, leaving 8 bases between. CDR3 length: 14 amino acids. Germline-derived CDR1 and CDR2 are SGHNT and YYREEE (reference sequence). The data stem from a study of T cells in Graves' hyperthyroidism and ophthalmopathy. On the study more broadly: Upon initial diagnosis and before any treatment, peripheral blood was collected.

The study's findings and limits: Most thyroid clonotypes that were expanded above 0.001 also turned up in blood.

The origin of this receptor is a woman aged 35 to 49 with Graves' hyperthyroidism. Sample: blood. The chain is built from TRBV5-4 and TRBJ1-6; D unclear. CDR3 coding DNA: TGTGCCAGCAGTCCGAGTGCCTATAATTCACCCCTCCACTTT. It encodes CASSPSAYNSPLHF.